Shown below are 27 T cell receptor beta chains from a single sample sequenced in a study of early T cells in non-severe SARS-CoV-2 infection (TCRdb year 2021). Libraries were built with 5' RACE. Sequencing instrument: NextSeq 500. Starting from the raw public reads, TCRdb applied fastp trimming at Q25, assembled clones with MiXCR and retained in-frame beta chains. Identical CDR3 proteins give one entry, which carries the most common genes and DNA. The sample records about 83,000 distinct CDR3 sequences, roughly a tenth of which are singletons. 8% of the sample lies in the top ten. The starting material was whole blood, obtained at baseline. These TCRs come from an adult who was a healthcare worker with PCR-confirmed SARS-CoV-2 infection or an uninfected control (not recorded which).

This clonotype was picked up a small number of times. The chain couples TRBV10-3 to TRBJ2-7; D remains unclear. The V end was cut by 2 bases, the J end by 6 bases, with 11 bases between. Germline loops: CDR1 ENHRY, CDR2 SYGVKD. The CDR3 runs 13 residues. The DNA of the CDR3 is TGTGCCATCAGTGAGGGGTCAGCCATCGAGCAGTACTTC. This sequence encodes CAISEGSAIEQYF.

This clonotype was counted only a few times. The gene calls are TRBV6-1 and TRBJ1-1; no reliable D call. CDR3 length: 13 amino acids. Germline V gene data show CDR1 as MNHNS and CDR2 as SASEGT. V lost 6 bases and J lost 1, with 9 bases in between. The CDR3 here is CASRVVQNTEAFF. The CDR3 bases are TGTGCCAGCAGGGTTGTACAGAACACTGAAGCTTTCTTT.

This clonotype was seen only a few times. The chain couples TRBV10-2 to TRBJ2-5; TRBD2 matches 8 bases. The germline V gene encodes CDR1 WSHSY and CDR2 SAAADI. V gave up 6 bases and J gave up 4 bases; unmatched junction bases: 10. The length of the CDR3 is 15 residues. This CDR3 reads CASRARGLGGETQYF. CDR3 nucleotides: TGCGCCAGCAGAGCCAGGGGACTAGGAGGAGAGACCCAGTACTTC.

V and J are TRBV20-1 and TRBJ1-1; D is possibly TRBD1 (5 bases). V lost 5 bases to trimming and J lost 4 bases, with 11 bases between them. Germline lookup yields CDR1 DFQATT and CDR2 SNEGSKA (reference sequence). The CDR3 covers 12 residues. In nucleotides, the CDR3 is TGCAGTGCTCCAGGGATTAGCACTGAAGCTTTCTTT. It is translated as CSAPGISTEAFF.

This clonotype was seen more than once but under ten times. CDR3 nucleotide sequence: TGTGCCATCAGTGACCGGTTAATCGGGAGCTCCTACAATGAGCAGTTCTTC. The encoded protein is CAISDRLIGSSYNEQFF. The genes are TRBV10-3 and TRBJ2-1, with a tentative D call TRBD2 (6 bases). V lost 3 bases to trimming and J lost 0 bases, with 15 bases between them. Germline lookup yields CDR1 ENHRY and CDR2 SYGVKD. This CDR3 region has 17 residues.

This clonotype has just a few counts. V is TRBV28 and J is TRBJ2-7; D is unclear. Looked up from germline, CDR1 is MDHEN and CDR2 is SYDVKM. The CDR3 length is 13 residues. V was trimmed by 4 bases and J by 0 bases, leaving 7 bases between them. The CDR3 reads CASSSPSSYEQYF. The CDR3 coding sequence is TGTGCCAGCAGTTCCCCCAGCTCCTACGAGCAGTACTTC.

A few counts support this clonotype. This chain's CDR3 is CASSPSYSGRALHDEQFF. The CDR3 bases are TGCGCCAGCAGCCCAAGTTATAGCGGGAGGGCCCTTCATGATGAGCAGTTCTTC. The rearrangement links TRBV5-1 to TRBJ2-1; 11 nucleotides match TRBD2. J gave up 8 bases and V 4 bases, and 17 bases lay outside the gene matches. Germline values: CDR1 SGHRS, CDR2 YFSETQ. The CDR3 runs to 18 residues.

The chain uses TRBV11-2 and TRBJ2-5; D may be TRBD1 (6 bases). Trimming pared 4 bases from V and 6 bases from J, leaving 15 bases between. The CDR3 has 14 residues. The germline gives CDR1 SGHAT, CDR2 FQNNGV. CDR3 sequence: CASSSEQGIQTQYF. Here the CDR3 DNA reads TGTGCCAGCAGCTCCGAGCAGGGGATCCAGACCCAGTACTTC.

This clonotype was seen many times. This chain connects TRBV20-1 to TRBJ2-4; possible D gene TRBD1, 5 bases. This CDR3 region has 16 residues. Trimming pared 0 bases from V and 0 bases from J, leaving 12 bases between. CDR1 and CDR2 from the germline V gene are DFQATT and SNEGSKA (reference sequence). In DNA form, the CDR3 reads TGCAGTGCTAGAGATGGGGCAGCCCTAGCCAAAAACATTCAGTACTTC. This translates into CSARDGAALAKNIQYF.

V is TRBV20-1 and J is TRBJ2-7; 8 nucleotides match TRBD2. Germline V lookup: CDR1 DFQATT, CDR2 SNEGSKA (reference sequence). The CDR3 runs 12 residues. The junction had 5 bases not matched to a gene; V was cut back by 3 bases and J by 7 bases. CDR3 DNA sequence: TGCAGTGCTAGTAGCGGGAACTTGGAGCAGTACTTC. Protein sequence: CSASSGNLEQYF.

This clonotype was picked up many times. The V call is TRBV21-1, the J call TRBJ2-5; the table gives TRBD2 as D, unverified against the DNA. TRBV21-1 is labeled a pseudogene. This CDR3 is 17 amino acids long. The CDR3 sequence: CASPIGLAGEVSETQYF. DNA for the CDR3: TGTGCCAGCCCGATCGGACTAGCGGGAGAAGTGTCGGAGACCCAGTACTTC.

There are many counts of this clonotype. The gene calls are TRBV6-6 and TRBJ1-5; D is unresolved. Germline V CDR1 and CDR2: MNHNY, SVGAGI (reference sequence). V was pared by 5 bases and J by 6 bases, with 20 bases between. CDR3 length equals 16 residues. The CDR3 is CASSMGGVETVQPQHF. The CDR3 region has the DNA TGTGCCAGCAGTATGGGAGGTGTGGAGACGGTTCAGCCCCAGCATTTT.

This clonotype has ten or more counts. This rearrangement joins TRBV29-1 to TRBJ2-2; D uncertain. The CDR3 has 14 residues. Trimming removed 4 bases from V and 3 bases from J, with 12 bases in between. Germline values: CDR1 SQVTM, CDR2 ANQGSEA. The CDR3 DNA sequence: TGCAGCGTTGCTAAGGGTGTCGACACCGGGGAGCTGTTTTTT. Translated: CSVAKGVDTGELFF.

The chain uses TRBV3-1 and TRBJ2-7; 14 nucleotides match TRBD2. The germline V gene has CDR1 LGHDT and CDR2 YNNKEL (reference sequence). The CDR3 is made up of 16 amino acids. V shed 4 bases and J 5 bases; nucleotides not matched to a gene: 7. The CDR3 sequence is CASSPRTSGRIHEQYF. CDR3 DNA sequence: TGTGCCAGCAGCCCTAGGACTAGCGGGAGGATACACGAGCAGTACTTC.

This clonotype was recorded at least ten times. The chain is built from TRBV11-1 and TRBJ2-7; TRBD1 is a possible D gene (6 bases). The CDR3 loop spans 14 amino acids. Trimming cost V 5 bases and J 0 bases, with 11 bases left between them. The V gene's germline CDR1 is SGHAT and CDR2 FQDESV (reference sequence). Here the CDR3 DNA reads TGTGCCAGCAGCAGAGGGGGTTCCTCCTACGAGCAGTACTTC. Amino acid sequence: CASSRGGSSYEQYF.

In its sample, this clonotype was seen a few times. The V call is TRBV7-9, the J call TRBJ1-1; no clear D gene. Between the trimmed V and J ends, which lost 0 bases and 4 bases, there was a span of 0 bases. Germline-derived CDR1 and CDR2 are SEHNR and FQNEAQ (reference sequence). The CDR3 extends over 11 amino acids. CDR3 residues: CASSLATEAFF. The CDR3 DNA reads TGTGCCAGCAGCTTAGCCACTGAAGCTTTCTTT.

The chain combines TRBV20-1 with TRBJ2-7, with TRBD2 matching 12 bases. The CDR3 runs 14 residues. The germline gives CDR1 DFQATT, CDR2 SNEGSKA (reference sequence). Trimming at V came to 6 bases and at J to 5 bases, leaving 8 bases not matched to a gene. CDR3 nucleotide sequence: TGCAGTGCCACCGGACTAGCGGGGACCAACGAGCAGTACTTC. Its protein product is CSATGLAGTNEQYF.

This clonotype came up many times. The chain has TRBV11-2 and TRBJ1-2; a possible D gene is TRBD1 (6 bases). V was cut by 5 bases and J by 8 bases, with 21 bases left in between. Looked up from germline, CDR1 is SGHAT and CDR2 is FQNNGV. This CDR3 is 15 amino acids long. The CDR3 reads CASSSLAQGTVGYTF. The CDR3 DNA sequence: TGTGCCAGCAGCAGCTTAGCCCAGGGGACCGTGGGCTACACCTTC.

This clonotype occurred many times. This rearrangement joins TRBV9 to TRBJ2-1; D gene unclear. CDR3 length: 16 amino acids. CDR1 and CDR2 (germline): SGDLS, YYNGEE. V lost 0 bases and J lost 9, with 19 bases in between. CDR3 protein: CASSVGARISLTEQFF. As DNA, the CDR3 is TGTGCCAGCAGCGTAGGTGCCAGGATCTCCCTCACTGAGCAGTTCTTC.

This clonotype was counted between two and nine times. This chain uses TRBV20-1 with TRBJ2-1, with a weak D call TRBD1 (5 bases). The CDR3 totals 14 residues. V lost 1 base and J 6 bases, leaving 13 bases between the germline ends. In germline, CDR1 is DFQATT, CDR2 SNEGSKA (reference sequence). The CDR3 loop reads CSARGWGSSNEQFF. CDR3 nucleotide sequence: TGCAGTGCTAGAGGTTGGGGCAGCAGCAATGAGCAGTTCTTC.

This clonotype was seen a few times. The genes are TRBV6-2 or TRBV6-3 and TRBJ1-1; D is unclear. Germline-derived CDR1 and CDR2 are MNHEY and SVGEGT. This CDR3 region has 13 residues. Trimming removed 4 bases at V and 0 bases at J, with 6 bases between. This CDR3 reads CASSSNMNTEAFF. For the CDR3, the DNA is TGTGCCAGCAGTTCGAATATGAACACTGAAGCTTTCTTT.

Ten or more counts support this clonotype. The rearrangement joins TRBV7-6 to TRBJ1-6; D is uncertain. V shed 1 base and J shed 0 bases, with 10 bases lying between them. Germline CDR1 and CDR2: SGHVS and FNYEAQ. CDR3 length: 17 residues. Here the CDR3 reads CASSLEAGSSYNSPLHF. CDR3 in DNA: TGTGCCAGCAGCTTAGAGGCGGGTAGCTCCTATAATTCACCCCTCCACTTT.

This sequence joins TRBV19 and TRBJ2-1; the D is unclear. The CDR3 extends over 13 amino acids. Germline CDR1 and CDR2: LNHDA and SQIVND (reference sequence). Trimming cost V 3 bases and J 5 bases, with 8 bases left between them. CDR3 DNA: TGTGCCAGTAGTATGAGACGTAACAATGAGCAGTTCTTC. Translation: CASSMRRNNEQFF.

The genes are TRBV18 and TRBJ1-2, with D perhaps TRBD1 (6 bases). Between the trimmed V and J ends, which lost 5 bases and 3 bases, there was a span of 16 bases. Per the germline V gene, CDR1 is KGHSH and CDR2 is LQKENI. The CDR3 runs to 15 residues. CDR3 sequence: CASSSNRETHYGYTF. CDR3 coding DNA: TGTGCCAGCTCATCGAACAGGGAAACACACTATGGCTACACCTTC. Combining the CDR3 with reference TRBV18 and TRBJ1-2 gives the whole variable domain NAGVMQNPRHLVRRRGQEARLRCSPMKGHSHVYWYRQLPEEGLKFMVYLQKENIIDESGMPKERFSAEFPKEGPSILRIQQVVRGDSAAYFCASSSNRETHYGYTFGSGTRLTVV.

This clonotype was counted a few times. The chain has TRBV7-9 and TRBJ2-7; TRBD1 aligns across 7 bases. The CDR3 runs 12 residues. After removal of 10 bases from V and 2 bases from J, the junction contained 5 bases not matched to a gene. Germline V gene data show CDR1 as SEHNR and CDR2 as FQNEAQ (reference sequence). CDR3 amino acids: CATSTGAYEQYF. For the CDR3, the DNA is TGTGCCACCTCAACAGGGGCCTACGAGCAGTACTTC. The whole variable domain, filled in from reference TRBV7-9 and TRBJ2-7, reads DTGVSQNPRHKITKRGQNVTFRCDPISEHNRLYWYRQTLGQGPEFLTYFQNEAQLEKSRLLSDRFSAERPKGSFSTLEIQRTEQGDSAMYLCATSTGAYEQYFGPGTRLTVT.

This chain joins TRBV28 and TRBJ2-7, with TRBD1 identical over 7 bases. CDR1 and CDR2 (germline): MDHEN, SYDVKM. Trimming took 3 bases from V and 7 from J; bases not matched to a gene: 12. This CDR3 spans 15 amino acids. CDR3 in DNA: TGTGCCAGCAGTTTGTATTGGGACAGACTTGGGGAGCAGTACTTC. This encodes CASSLYWDRLGEQYF.

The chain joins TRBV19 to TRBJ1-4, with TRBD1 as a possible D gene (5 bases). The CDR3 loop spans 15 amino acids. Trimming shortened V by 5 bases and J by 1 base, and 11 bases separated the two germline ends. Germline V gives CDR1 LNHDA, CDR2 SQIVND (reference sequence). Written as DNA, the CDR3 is TGTGCCAGTAGTGCCGGACATTTAACTAATGAAAAACTGTTTTTT. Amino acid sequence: CASSAGHLTNEKLFF.